These 13 T cell receptor beta chains were all obtained from the same sample, sequenced in a study of post-analysis software for immune sequencing data. Regarding the study as a whole: The five TRBV segments detected at higher frequency in patients than in controls included TRBV5-6, TRBV5-1 and TRBV20-1.

Sequencing libraries made from TCR beta cDNA carried unique molecular identifiers. TCRdb reprocessed the PCR reads with MiXCR, giving one entry per CDR3 protein. The sample gives around 700,000 distinct CDR3 sequences, 55% to 70% of which show up once; about 11% is in the top ten. These receptors are not linked to any known antigen. The sequenced material came from blood. All receptors come from a girl under 10 years old with multiple sclerosis.

This clonotype was seen a handful of times. The chain has TRBV5-1 and TRBJ2-3; TRBD1 matches at 9 bases. The CDR3 is made up of 14 amino acids. Trimming cost V 5 bases and J 6 bases; bases outside gene matches: 7. Germline V gene data show CDR1 as SGHRS and CDR2 as YFSETQ. The CDR3 spells CASSSTGGRDTQYF. CDR3 sequence (DNA): TGCGCCAGCAGTTCTACAGGGGGCAGGGATACGCAGTATTTT.

Here the CDR3 DNA reads TGTGCCAGCAGTTTTCAGTATTTTAGCGGCTCCTACAATGAGCAGTTCTTC. Translation gives CASSFQYFSGSYNEQFF. The chain carries TRBV28 and TRBJ2-1; TRBD2 is a possible D gene (6 bases). V dropped 3 bases and J dropped 0 bases, with 15 bases sitting between them. CDR3 length: 17 residues. Germline CDR1 is MDHEN and CDR2 is SYDVKM.

This clonotype appeared a few times. This chain links TRBV5-1 with TRBJ2-3, with 14 positions matching TRBD2. The CDR3 has 16 amino acids. Per the germline V gene, CDR1 is SGHRS and CDR2 is YFSETQ. The V and J ends lost 4 bases and 5 bases, in that order; junction bases with no gene match: 6. In DNA, the CDR3 is TGCGCCAGCAGCACGGGACTAGCGGGAGTCAAAGATACGCAGTATTTT. Its protein product is CASSTGLAGVKDTQYF.

J is TRBJ2-3 and V is TRBV29-1; TRBD2 matches at 9 bases. The V segment lost 4 bases and the J segment 1 base; nucleotides outside the gene matches: 6. The CDR3 is 15 residues long. The V gene's germline CDR1 is SQVTM and CDR2 ANQGSEA. The CDR3 sequence is CSVAREGWGTDTQYF. The CDR3 DNA reads TGCAGCGTTGCGCGGGAGGGTTGGGGCACAGATACGCAGTATTTT.

This rearrangement joins TRBV19 to TRBJ2-4; weak D call: TRBD2 (6 bases). The V gene's germline CDR1 is LNHDA and CDR2 SQIVND (reference sequence). The V end lost 6 bases, the J end lost 7 bases, and 19 bases lay between the germline ends. The CDR3 consists of 15 residues. As DNA, the CDR3 is TGTGCCAGTAGGGATCCTCGACTAGTACGCAACATTCAGTACTTC. Its translation is CASRDPRLVRNIQYF. The full variable domain, completed using reference TRBV19 and TRBJ2-4, is DGGITQSPKYLFRKEGQNVTLSCEQNLNHDAMYWYRQDPGQGLRLIYYSQIVNDFQKGDIAEGYSVSREKKESFPLTVTSAQKNPTAFYLCASRDPRLVRNIQYFGAGTRLSVL.

V is TRBV6-1 and J is TRBJ2-6; 7 bases are shared with TRBD1. There are 17 residues in the CDR3. Germline loops: CDR1 MNHNS, CDR2 SASEGT. After removal of 3 bases from V and 0 bases from J, the junction contained 5 bases not matched to a gene. CDR3 sequence: CASSDDRATSGANVLTF. The CDR3 nucleotides read TGTGCCAGCAGTGACGACAGGGCCACCTCTGGGGCCAACGTCCTGACTTTC.

This clonotype was picked up one time. The chain employs TRBV4-3 and TRBJ2-3; the match to TRBD1 covers 7 bases. The CDR3 runs to 16 residues. The germline V gene encodes CDR1 LGHNA and CDR2 YSLEER. The junction had 10 bases not matched to a gene; V was cut back by 1 base and J by 6 bases. CDR3 residues: CASSQVNGRGGDTQYF. CDR3 nucleotides: TGCGCCAGCAGCCAAGTTAATGGCAGAGGGGGCGATACGCAGTATTTT.

J is TRBJ1-1 and V is TRBV13; TRBD1 matches at 7 bases. This CDR3 comprises 16 residues. Germline values: CDR1 PRHDT, CDR2 FYEKMQ (reference sequence). V gave up 5 bases and J gave up 5 bases; unmatched junction bases: 14. The CDR3 region has the DNA TGTGCCAGCAGCAACAGGGGCAGGTCTGTAGGAACTGAAGCTTTCTTT. Protein sequence: CASSNRGRSVGTEAFF.

The chain links TRBV10-3 to TRBJ1-4, with 8 bases aligning to TRBD1. The CDR3 has 13 residues. Germline assignment: CDR1 ENHRY and CDR2 SYGVKD. J gave up 8 bases and V 4 bases, and 3 bases lay outside the gene matches. CDR3 coding DNA: TGTGCCATCAGTGGACAGGGGTTCGAAAAACTGTTTTTT. The encoded protein is CAISGQGFEKLFF.

This clonotype turned up a few times. The chain has TRBV29-1 and TRBJ2-5; the match to TRBD1 covers 7 bases. J was trimmed by 3 bases and V by 8 bases; bases with no gene match: 6. Germline-derived CDR1 and CDR2 are SQVTM and ANQGSEA. This CDR3 has 12 amino acids. For the CDR3, the DNA is TGCAGCACTGGGACAGATAAAGAGACCCAGTACTTC. Amino acids: CSTGTDKETQYF.

Only a few counts were recorded for this clonotype. The rearrangement uses TRBV20-1 and TRBJ2-3; possibly TRBD1 or TRBD2 for D (5 bases each). Germline V gives CDR1 DFQATT, CDR2 SNEGSKA (reference sequence). There are 15 residues in the CDR3. Between the trimmed V and J ends, which lost 6 bases and 4 bases, there was a span of 20 bases. The CDR3 region has the DNA TGCAGTGCGGACACTAGTTCCCGCCCGTCAGATACGCAGTATTTT. Translation: CSADTSSRPSDTQYF.

The chain is built from TRBV6-1 and TRBJ2-7; D is unresolved. This CDR3 comprises 16 residues. Per the germline V gene, CDR1 is MNHNS and CDR2 is SASEGT. V dropped 2 bases and J dropped 0 bases, with 14 bases sitting between them. The CDR3 here is CASSERSFQGSYEQYF. The CDR3 coding sequence is TGTGCCAGCAGTGAAAGGAGCTTTCAAGGCTCCTACGAGCAGTACTTC.

Only a few counts were recorded for this clonotype. The J gene is TRBJ2-1, the V gene TRBV10-3, with D possibly being TRBD1 or TRBD2 (5 bases each). The assigned J gene may be wrong: the sequence end matches TRBJ2-7 better. CDR3 size: 13 residues. In germline, CDR1 is ENHRY, CDR2 SYGVKD. CDR3 sequence: CAISERGYNEQYF. CDR3 bases: TGTGCCATCAGTGAACGGGGCTACAATGAGCAGTACTTC.